These 25 T cell receptor beta chains were sequenced from one sample in a study of OX40 agonist ivuxolimab in advanced cancers. Sequenced by immunoSEQ multiplex PCR; TCRdb stores in-frame clones only, minus some. The sample holds about 47,000 clones, around 85% seen once. The source was CD4+ or CD8+ T cells sorted from blood, collected in a trial of the OX40 agonist ivuxolimab. These receptors all stem from an adult with an advanced solid tumor such as melanoma, head and neck, liver or kidney cancer.

The chain links TRBV5-4 to TRBJ1-2; 7 bases are shared with TRBD1. The germline V gene has CDR1 SGHNT and CDR2 YYREEE (reference sequence). Losses at the gene ends were 4 bases for V and 8 bases for J; bases not matched to a gene: 5. The CDR3 runs to 12 residues. CDR3 sequence (DNA): TGTGCCAGCAGCGTATACAGGGGAGGCTACACCTTC. Translated: CASSVYRGGYTF.

The chain has TRBV27 and TRBJ2-4; D unresolved. Germline V CDR1 and CDR2: MNHEY, SMNVEV (reference sequence). The CDR3 runs to 15 residues. V was shortened by 4 bases and J by 0 bases, with 10 bases between the two germline ends. CDR3 coding DNA: TGTGCCAGCAGTTCTCCAACGTTAGCCAAAAACATTCAGTACTTC. Its protein product is CASSSPTLAKNIQYF.

The chain is built from TRBV15 and TRBJ2-5; TRBD1 agrees at 7 bases. CDR1 and CDR2 from the germline V gene are LNHNV and YYDKDF (reference sequence). The CDR3 spans 14 residues. V lost 3 bases to trimming and J lost 2 bases; unmatched junction nucleotides: 3. CDR3 coding DNA: TGTGCCACCAGCAGTAGCAGGGGGCAAGAGACCCAGTACTTC. It is translated as CATSSSRGQETQYF.

The gene calls are TRBV18 and TRBJ1-5; the D gene is possibly TRBD1 (5 bases). The CDR3 covers 13 residues. V lost 6 bases and J lost 7, with 13 bases in between. Germline-derived CDR1 and CDR2 are KGHSH and LQKENI. This CDR3 is CASSTGDRQPQHF. The CDR3 coding sequence is TGTGCCAGCTCCACTGGGGACCGCCAGCCCCAGCATTTT.

This rearrangement joins TRBV15 to TRBJ2-7; 7 nucleotides align to TRBD1. The CDR3 runs 14 residues. Germline loops: CDR1 LNHNV, CDR2 YYDKDF (reference sequence). The V segment lost 3 bases and the J segment 2 bases; nucleotides outside the gene matches: 4. CDR3 coding DNA: TGTGCCACCAGCAGCGGGGACAGAACCTACGAGCAGTACTTC. This sequence encodes CATSSGDRTYEQYF.

This chain links TRBV4-2 with TRBJ2-7, with D perhaps matching TRBD1 (6 bases). This CDR3 has 14 amino acids. Germline CDR1 is LGHNA and CDR2 is YNFKEQ. V was cut by 2 bases and J by 3 bases, with 11 bases left in between. CDR3 residues: CASSQSGGLYEQYF. As DNA, the CDR3 is TGTGCCAGCAGCCAAAGTGGGGGCCTCTACGAGCAGTACTTC.

The chain is built from TRBV9 and TRBJ1-1; TRBD1 matches 8 bases. CDR1 and CDR2 from the germline V gene are SGDLS and YYNGEE. Germline trimming cut 3 bases from V and 5 bases from J; bases unmatched to any gene: 6. This CDR3 comprises 14 residues. The CDR3 reads CASSARGQVTEAFF. CDR3 nucleotides: TGTGCCAGCAGCGCCAGGGGGCAAGTAACTGAAGCTTTCTTT.

V and J are TRBV28 and TRBJ2-7; D call uncertain. Trimming left V 2 bases short and J 3 bases short, with 5 bases between. This CDR3 is 12 amino acids long. Per the germline V gene, CDR1 is MDHEN and CDR2 is SYDVKM. The CDR3 loop reads CASSLDGYEQYF. CDR3 DNA: TGTGCCAGCAGTTTAGACGGCTACGAGCAGTACTTC.

The chain is built from TRBV5-1 and TRBJ2-3; D is undetermined. CDR3 length equals 15 residues. Per germline, CDR1 SGHRS and CDR2 YFSETQ. Trimming cost V 0 bases and J 2 bases, with 10 bases left between them. CDR3 DNA sequence: TGCGCCAGCAGCTTGGATCCTCCTTTCACAGATACGCAGTATTTT. Translating gives CASSLDPPFTDTQYF.

This chain uses TRBV5-1 with TRBJ1-5; TRBD1 matches at 11 bases. V lost 3 bases and J lost 6; bases outside the gene matches: 5. The CDR3 loop spans 15 amino acids. CDR1 and CDR2 (germline): SGHRS, YFSETQ. Written as DNA, the CDR3 is TGCGCCAGCAGCTGGACAGGGGGCGCAGGTCAGCCCCAGCATTTT. This translates into CASSWTGGAGQPQHF.

This clone was found once. The chain uses TRBV28 and TRBJ1-1; tentative D call: TRBD1 (6 bases). Germline assignment: CDR1 MDHEN and CDR2 SYDVKM. V was trimmed by 7 bases and J by 0 bases, leaving 15 bases between them. The CDR3 has 15 amino acids. CDR3: CASNTGGQLNTEAFF. The CDR3 nucleotides are TGTGCCAGCAATACGGGGGGGCAATTGAACACTGAAGCTTTCTTT.

V is TRBV5-4 and J is TRBJ1-2; D is ambiguous. The V and J ends lost 4 bases and 2 bases respectively, with 15 bases between them. The CDR3 has 15 residues. CDR1 and CDR2 (germline): SGHNT, YYREEE (reference sequence). The CDR3 protein is CASSPDLISNYGYTF. The CDR3 DNA is TGTGCCAGCAGCCCCGACTTAATATCGAACTATGGCTACACCTTC.

The rearrangement uses TRBV2 and TRBJ2-4; D unclear. V was trimmed by 4 bases and J by 2 bases, leaving 12 bases between them. CDR1 and CDR2 (germline): SNHLY, FYNNEI. CDR3 length: 15 amino acids. CDR3 DNA: TGTGCCAGCAGTGTGGGGTGGTTAACCAAAAACATTCAGTACTTC. It codes for CASSVGWLTKNIQYF.

Ten or more counts support this clone. This sequence joins TRBV7-9 and TRBJ1-2; D not certain. V was pared by 5 bases and J by 4 bases, with 5 bases between. This CDR3 spans 11 amino acids. Germline V lookup: CDR1 SEHNR, CDR2 FQNEAQ (reference sequence). This CDR3 reads CASSRSYGYTF. For the CDR3, the DNA is TGTGCCAGCAGCCGGTCCTATGGCTACACCTTC.

The chain uses TRBV6-5 and TRBJ2-6; 7 bases map to TRBD2. Trimming at V came to 4 bases and at J to 0 bases, leaving 3 bases not matched to a gene. The V gene's germline CDR1 is MNHEY and CDR2 SVGAGI. The CDR3 extends over 16 amino acids. This chain's CDR3 is CASSWGGSSGANVLTF. The CDR3 DNA sequence: TGTGCCAGCAGTTGGGGGGGATCCTCTGGGGCCAACGTCCTGACTTTC.

In this sample, this clone turned up once. The genes are TRBV5-1 and TRBJ1-2, with a tentative D call TRBD1 (5 bases). CDR1 SGHRS and CDR2 YFSETQ come from the germline V gene. The CDR3 length is 16 residues. The germline V and J ends were trimmed by 0 bases and 6 bases, with 18 bases remaining between them. Written as DNA, the CDR3 is TGCGCCAGCAGCTTGGCCCCAGCGTCAGTGGGGGATGGCTACACCTTC. Its protein is CASSLAPASVGDGYTF.

This rearrangement joins TRBV6-1 to TRBJ1-5, with 7 bases fitting TRBD1. The junction had 4 bases not matched to a gene; V was cut back by 2 bases and J by 0 bases. Germline values: CDR1 MNHNS, CDR2 SASEGT. The CDR3 contains 16 residues. For the CDR3, the DNA is TGTGCCAGCAGTGAAACGACAGGGCCTAGCAATCAGCCCCAGCATTTT. Residues: CASSETTGPSNQPQHF.

V gene TRBV5-5 combines with J gene TRBJ2-2; 8 bases are a match to TRBD1. CDR1 is SGHKS, CDR2 YYEKEE, per germline (reference sequence). Trimming removed 2 bases from V and 4 bases from J; junction bases left unmatched: 10. CDR3 length: 17 amino acids. CDR3: CASSFMSTGVTTGELFF. CDR3 in DNA: TGTGCCAGCAGCTTCATGTCGACAGGGGTCACCACCGGGGAGCTGTTTTTT.

This clone appeared a single time. This chain joins TRBV5-6 and TRBJ1-6; possibly TRBD1 for D (5 bases). The V gene's germline CDR1 is SGHDT and CDR2 YYEEEE. V gave up 0 bases and J gave up 8 bases, with 15 bases separating them. This CDR3 is 16 amino acids long. This chain's CDR3 is CASSLASGGSHSPLHF. The CDR3 DNA reads TGTGCCAGCAGCTTGGCCTCTGGGGGTTCACATTCACCCCTCCACTTT. The whole variable domain, remainder taken from reference TRBV5-6 and TRBJ1-6, is DAGVTQSPTHLIKTRGQQVTLRCSPKSGHDTVSWYQQALGQGPQFIFQYYEEEERQRGNFPDRFSGHQFPNYSSELNVNALLLGDSALYLCASSLASGGSHSPLHFGNGTRLTVT.

V gene TRBV6-1 combines with J gene TRBJ2-7; 10 bases match TRBD2. Looked up from germline, CDR1 is MNHNS and CDR2 is SASEGT. V was pared by 6 bases and J by 5 bases, with 7 bases of the junction left unmatched. This CDR3 is 14 amino acids long. CDR3 in amino acids: CASRTGTSDHEQYF. CDR3 in DNA: TGTGCCAGCAGGACCGGGACTAGCGACCACGAGCAGTACTTC.

Turning to this clone: Sequence at one end of the junction differs from germline and may be a read error. V usage is TRBV13 and J usage is TRBJ1-2; the match to TRBD1 covers 7 bases. Germline lookup yields CDR1 PRHDT and CDR2 FYEKMQ (reference sequence). There are 13 residues in the CDR3. DNA of the CDR3: TGTGCCAGCAGCGTAGGACAGGACTATGGCTACACCTTC. Amino acid sequence: CASSVGQDYGYTF. The variable domain in full, completed from reference TRBV13 and TRBJ1-2, reads AAGVIQSPRHLIKEKRETATLKCYPIPRHDTVYWYQQGPGQDPQFLISFYEKMQSDKGSIPDRFSAQQFSDYHSELNMSSLELGDSALYFCASSVGQDYGYTFGSGTRLTVV.

This chain links TRBV10-3 with TRBJ2-7; 8 positions agree with TRBD2. This CDR3 comprises 14 residues. Germline assignment: CDR1 ENHRY and CDR2 SYGVKD. V was clipped by 7 bases and J by 6 bases; unmatched bases: 11. CDR3 amino acids: CAIKEGLESIEQYF. The CDR3 bases are TGTGCCATCAAGGAGGGACTAGAATCCATCGAGCAGTACTTC.

This chain connects TRBV5-8 to TRBJ1-4, with TRBD1 matching 8 bases. CDR1 and CDR2 from the germline V gene are SGHTS and YDEGEE. The junction had 11 bases not matched to a gene; V was cut back by 0 bases and J by 7 bases. The length of the CDR3 is 17 residues. The CDR3: CASSLADRGRGSEKLFF. The CDR3 coding sequence is TGTGCCAGCAGCTTGGCAGACAGGGGAAGGGGAAGTGAAAAACTGTTTTTT. Supplemented by reference TRBV5-8 and TRBJ1-4, the full variable domain reads EAGVTQSPTHLIKTRGQQATLRCSPISGHTSVYWYQQALGLGLQFLLWYDEGEERNRGNFPPRFSGRQFPNYSSELNVNALELEDSALYLCASSLADRGRGSEKLFFGSGTQLSVL.

This sequence joins TRBV19 and TRBJ2-3; 9 bases are shared with TRBD2. Germline V gives CDR1 LNHDA, CDR2 SQIVND (reference sequence). V was pared by 3 bases and J by 4 bases, with 5 bases of the junction left unmatched. The CDR3 contains 15 residues. The chain's CDR3 is CASSMRGGGPDTQYF. The CDR3 region has the DNA TGTGCCAGTAGTATGCGGGGGGGCGGGCCAGATACGCAGTATTTT.

V is TRBV29-1 and J is TRBJ2-3; 7 bases match TRBD1. Trimming at V came to 4 bases and at J to 6 bases, leaving 7 bases not matched to a gene. In germline, CDR1 is SQVTM, CDR2 ANQGSEA. The CDR3 loop spans 13 amino acids. CDR3 in DNA: TGCAGCGTTGGGGGACAGTCCTTCGATACGCAGTATTTT. Encoded protein: CSVGGQSFDTQYF.